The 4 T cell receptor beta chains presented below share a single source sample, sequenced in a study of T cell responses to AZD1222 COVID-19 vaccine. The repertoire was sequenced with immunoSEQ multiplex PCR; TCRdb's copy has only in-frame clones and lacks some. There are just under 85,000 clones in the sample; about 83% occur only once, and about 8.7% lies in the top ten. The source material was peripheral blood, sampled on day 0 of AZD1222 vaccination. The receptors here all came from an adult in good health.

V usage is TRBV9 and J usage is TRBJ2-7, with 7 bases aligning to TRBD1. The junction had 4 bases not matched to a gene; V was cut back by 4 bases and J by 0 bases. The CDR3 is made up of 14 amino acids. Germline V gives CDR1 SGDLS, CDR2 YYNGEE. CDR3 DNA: TGTGCCAGCAGCCCCGGGACAGCCTCCTACGAGCAGTACTTC. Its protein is CASSPGTASYEQYF.

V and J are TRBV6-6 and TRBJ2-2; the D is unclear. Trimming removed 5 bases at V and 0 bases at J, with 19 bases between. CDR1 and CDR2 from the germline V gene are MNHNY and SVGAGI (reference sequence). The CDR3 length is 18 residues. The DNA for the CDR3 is TGTGCCAGCAGTCCTACCGGCTTGGACGGTGCGAACACCGGGGAGCTGTTTTTT. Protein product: CASSPTGLDGANTGELFF.

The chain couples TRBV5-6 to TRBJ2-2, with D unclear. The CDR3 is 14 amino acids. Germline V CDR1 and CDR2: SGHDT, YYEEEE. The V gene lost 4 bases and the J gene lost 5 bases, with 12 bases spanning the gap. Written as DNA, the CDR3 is TGTGCCAGCAGCGTTAGGTCGGGTACCGGGGAGCTGTTTTTT. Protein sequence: CASSVRSGTGELFF.

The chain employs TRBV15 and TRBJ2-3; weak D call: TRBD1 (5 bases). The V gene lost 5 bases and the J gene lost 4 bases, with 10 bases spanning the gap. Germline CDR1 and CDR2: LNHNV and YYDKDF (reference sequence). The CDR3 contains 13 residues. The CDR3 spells CATSPRVSDTQYF. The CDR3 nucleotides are TGTGCCACCAGCCCCAGGGTATCAGATACGCAGTATTTT.